This entry features one TCR beta chain sequence. Germline and junction disagree at one end, which may indicate a read error. Method: immunoSEQ multiplex PCR; TCRdb's copy keeps in-frame clones and lacks some. Of about 120,000 clones in the sample, about 87% were seen once. The source of the sample is a study of control samples from healthy donors and cancer patients. This CDR3 region has 11 residues. The germline gives CDR1 LNHDA, CDR2 SQIVND (reference sequence). The sample was blood. The chain joins TRBV19 to TRBJ1-2; possible D gene TRBD1, 6 bases. This clonotype originated in a middle-aged man in good health. Here the CDR3 DNA reads TGTGCCAGTAGTATAGGACAGGCCCTCGCCTTC. Encoded protein: CASSIGQALAF. Using reference TRBV19 and TRBJ1-2 for the parts outside the CDR3, the full variable domain is DGGITQSPKYLFRKEGQNVTLSCEQNLNHDAMYWYRQDPGQGLRLIYYSQIVNDFQKGDIAEGYSVSREKKESFPLTVTSAQKNPTAFYLCASSIGQALAFGSGTRLTVV.